This T cell receptor (beta chain) was captured in a study of spatial heterogeneity in lung cancer. For the study at large: Raw reads showed each unique TCR and UMI combination turning up more than ten times on average.

In germline, CDR1 is LNHDA, CDR2 SQIVND (reference sequence). Trimming cost V 3 bases and J 3 bases, with 15 bases left between them. The CDR3 spans 16 residues. Regarding time point: sample taken at primary tumor resection. Researchers sequenced whole RNA taken from tumor, nontumor lung or frozen PBMC without sorting. The cohort: 70 to 85 early-stage, untreated non-small cell lung cancer patients. Individually, TCR cDNA molecules were each labelled with a unique molecular identifier. Each CDR3 protein gets one entry after TCRdb re-called the 5' RACE reads with MiXCR. Here the sample spans some 87,000 distinct CDR3 sequences, approximately 8.5% being singletons. General study points: Relative to follow-up, resection was when ubiquitous expanded tumor TCRs appeared more in blood.

This clonotype was seen only a few times. Antigen: not known. This receptor was obtained from a male donor with early-stage non-small cell lung cancer. The J gene is TRBJ1-5, the V gene TRBV19; TRBD1 might be the D (5 bases). Material: PBMCs, obtained at surgery. The CDR3 spells CASSIWGSGSNQPQHF. CDR3 coding DNA: TGTGCCAGTAGTATCTGGGGGAGCGGCTCCAATCAGCCCCAGCATTTT.